This entry concerns a single T cell receptor (beta chain). The target of this receptor is not known. Base qualities are not provided; no much larger clone lies one nucleotide away. Explained via the paper, the time point label denotes: pretreatment peripheral blood. A total of 29 patients with locally advanced or metastatic urothelial carcinoma, treated at Memorial Sloan Kettering on a trial protocol, made up the cohort. Peripheral blood mononuclear cells were collected pretreatment and during treatment, with between 1 and 8 total time points per patient. The Qiagen DNeasy Blood extraction kit was used to purify genomic DNA from total PBMCs and tumor samples. PBMCs were collected pretreatment and during treatment, and were isolated and stored as previously described. This entry belongs to a study of PD-L1 blockade in urothelial cancer (dated by TCRdb to about 2017). In terms of the full investigation: All patients started therapy around 2014 and received atezolizumab 1,200 mg intravenously every 3 weeks. Whole exome sequencing and RNA sequencing of pretreatment tumors were performed alongside TCR sequencing in the same patients. An ECOG performance status of 0 or 1 was recorded for the patients, and 0 to 3 prior chemotherapy regimens had been received by the patients. Blood samples were analyzed 3 weeks after the start of treatment (second dose) and 6 weeks after the start of treatment. Blood samples yielded a median of roughly 150,000 T cells and tens of thousands of unique TCRs, with median clonality roughly 0.082. Durable clinical benefit was achieved by nine patients and was not achieved by 20 patients. Durable clinical benefit was defined as a progression-free survival longer than 6 months, and TCR features were additionally tested against progression-free survival and overall survival. Pretreatment tumor samples, along with matched peripheral blood collected serially before and after atezolizumab treatment, underwent TCR sequencing. Pretreatment blood TCR-seq was available for around 29 patients, at least one posttreatment blood collection was obtained for 25 or so patients, and tumor TCR-seq was available for 25 or so patients. About 90% of the roughly 29 patients were males with bladder-origin urothelial cancer, and about 65% of the roughly 30 reported a prior smoking history. Somatic, immune and clinical correlates of response to PD-L1 blockade with atezolizumab in urothelial cancer were the focus of an exploratory multi-omic analysis. Findings and caveats that apply to the study as a whole: Among patients with durable benefit, tumor-associated TCR clones showed greater expansion in peripheral blood 3 weeks after treatment started (n ≈ 23, p = 0.022). Because of the small sample size (n ≈ 29) and the many exploratory analyses performed, the results are intended to be regarded as hypothesis-generating. Improved progression-free and overall survival was found to be associated with pretreatment peripheral blood TCR clonality below the median.

Counted from cysteine to phenylalanine, this CDR3 has 16 amino acids. The only DNA kept is the CDR3, 48 bases in frame from the first base. Unmatched junction bases come to 8, with V trimmed by 4 bases and J by 2 bases. From a lookup of the germline V gene, CDR1 and CDR2 are SGHDN and FVKESK. Synthetic TCR analog templates were spiked into each PCR to estimate absolute template abundance from read counts. Using the immunoSEQ assay, TCRbeta CDR3 regions were amplified from genomic DNA with bias-controlled V and J gene primers. Rearranged TCRbeta segments were sequenced at approximately 20X coverage. The published analysis was carried out like this. Clustering was used to correct sequencing errors, and CDR3s were annotated against IMGT so that V, D and J genes could be assigned. Downstream analyses used only productive TCRbeta rearrangements and left out out-of-frame or stop-codon sequences. Clonality was calculated as one minus the Shannon entropy normalized by the log of the number of unique productive sequences. Clones differing between time points or between blood and tumor were identified by Fisher's exact test with Benjamini-Hochberg correction at adjusted p below 0.01. TCRdb obtained this table from immuneACCESS and retained in-frame rearrangements with V and J assigned. These tables miss some clones; where compared with another copy, unresolved V genes account for less than half of the shortfall, and the remainder is unexplained. The DNA was the basis for D and trimming; V, J and clone size are from that table. Present in this sample are 50,000 or so clones, roughly 84% of which were seen just once. The ten largest make up roughly 22% of the sample.

The sequence derives from a man in his 60s with urothelial cancer. The rearranged segments are TRBV14 and TRBJ2-3, and TRBD2 aligns with 8 junction nucleotides. The sample here was PBMCs, taken around atezolizumab (anti-PD-L1) treatment. In nucleotides, the sequence is TGTGCCAGCAGCCCCCGGATAGCGGGGTACACAGATACGCAGTATTTT. It translates as CASSPRIAGYTDTQYF.